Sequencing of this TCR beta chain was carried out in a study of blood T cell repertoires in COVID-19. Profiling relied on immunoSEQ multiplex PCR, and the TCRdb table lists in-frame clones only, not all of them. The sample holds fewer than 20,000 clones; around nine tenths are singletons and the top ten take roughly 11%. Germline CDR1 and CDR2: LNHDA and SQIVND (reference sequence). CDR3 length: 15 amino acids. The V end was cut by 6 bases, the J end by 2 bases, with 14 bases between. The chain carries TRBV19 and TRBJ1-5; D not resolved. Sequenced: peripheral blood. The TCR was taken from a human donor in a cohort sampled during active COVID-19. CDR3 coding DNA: TGTGCCAGTAGGGAGACGACTGTGGGCAATCAGCCCCAGCATTTT. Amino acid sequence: CASRETTVGNQPQHF. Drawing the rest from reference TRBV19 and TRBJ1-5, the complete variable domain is DGGITQSPKYLFRKEGQNVTLSCEQNLNHDAMYWYRQDPGQGLRLIYYSQIVNDFQKGDIAEGYSVSREKKESFPLTVTSAQKNPTAFYLCASRETTVGNQPQHFGDGTRLSIL.